The rows below give T cell receptor beta chains drawn from one sample of a study of cytomegalovirus exposure and HLA in healthy donors. Method: immunoSEQ multiplex PCR; TCRdb's copy keeps in-frame clones and lacks some. The sample has approximately 120,000 clones; approximately 91% are singletons. The sequenced material came from PBMCs. Receptor source: a woman aged 18-35 years in good health and CMV-seronegative. The CDR3 runs from the conserved cysteine through the conserved F or W. A D gene is named only where the DNA matches it firmly. The size entry is marked missing in some rows and otherwise reads once, few, many or a size class.

abundance,j_gene,len,v_gene,d_gene,CDR3nt,CDR3aa
NA,TRBJ1-5,14,TRBV19,TRBD1,TGTGCCAGTAGCACCGACAGGGGGCGGGAGCCCCAGCATTTT,CASSTDRGREPQHF
NA,TRBJ2-7,16,TRBV6-5,TRBD2,TGTGCCAGCAGTTACTCGAGGCTAGCGGCCTCCTACGAGCAGTACTTC,CASSYSRLAASYEQYF
once,TRBJ1-1,16,TRBV6-5,TRBD1,TGTGCCAGCAGTTACTACCCGACAGGGATGGGCACTGAAGCTTTCTTT,CASSYYPTGMGTEAFF
NA,TRBJ2-2,15,TRBV5-1,NA,TGCGCCAGCAGCTTGCTAAATGGGAACACCGGGGAGCTGTTTTTT,CASSLLNGNTGELFF
NA,TRBJ2-5,14,TRBV6-5,NA,TGTGCCAGCAGTTTCGGACAGTCTCAAGAGACCCAGTACTTC,CASSFGQSQETQYF
NA,TRBJ2-7,16,TRBV18,TRBD2,TGTGCCAGCTCACCACCGTCCAGCGGGGGATACTACGAGCAGTACTTC,CASSPPSSGGYYEQYF
NA,TRBJ1-1,13,TRBV6-6,TRBD1,TGTGCCAGCAGACCGGACAGGGACACTGAAGCTTTCTTT,CASRPDRDTEAFF
NA,TRBJ1-1,14,TRBV4-2,NA,TGTGCCAGCAGCCAAGACGTCGGGGACACTGAAGCTTTCTTT,CASSQDVGDTEAFF
NA,TRBJ2-7,15,TRBV11-3,NA,TGTGCCAGCAGCCTCGATGCAGGACAAGCCTACGAGCAGTACTTC,CASSLDAGQAYEQYF
NA,TRBJ2-3,10,TRBV2,NA,TGTGCCTCTAGCACAGATACGCAGTATTTT,CASSTDTQYF
NA,TRBJ2-7,17,TRBV7-9,TRBD2,TGTGCCAGCAGCGCCGGTCTGATGTCTAGCGGGAGATACGAGCAGTACTTC,CASSAGLMSSGRYEQYF
NA,TRBJ2-2,19,TRBV4-1,TRBD2,TGCGCCAGCAGCCAAGGTGCCACTAGCGGGATCTCGAACACCGGGGAGCTGTTTTTT,CASSQGATSGISNTGELFF
NA,TRBJ1-1,15,TRBV2,TRBD1,TGTGCCAGCGGGTTCAATGACAGGGTGAACACTGAAGCTTTCTTT,CASGFNDRVNTEAFF
NA,TRBJ1-2,11,TRBV28,TRBD1,TGTGCCAGCAGAAGTAGGGGGCTCTACACCTTC,CASRSRGLYTF
NA,TRBJ2-3,17,TRBV13,TRBD2,TGTGCCAGCAGCCCCAGGGGGGGCGGGAGGGCGGAGTATACGCAGTATTTT,CASSPRGGGRAEYTQYF
NA,TRBJ2-7,12,TRBV6-5,NA,TGTGCCAGCAGTCCGACTACAAACGAGCAGTACTTC,CASSPTTNEQYF
once,TRBJ2-1,17,TRBV5-1,TRBD1,TGCGCCAGCAGCTTGGGGCTCCGGGACAGGGTCTCCGGTGAGCAGTTCTTC,CASSLGLRDRVSGEQFF
once,TRBJ2-7,16,TRBV5-4,TRBD2,TGTGCCAGCAGCTTATTGGAAGCGGGAGGCCTGCGGGAGCAGTACTTC,CASSLLEAGGLREQYF
NA,TRBJ2-7,14,TRBV6-5,NA,TGTGCCAGCAGTTACTCGAGAGGGAGCTACGAGCAGTACTTC,CASSYSRGSYEQYF
NA,TRBJ2-7,13,TRBV9,NA,TGTGCCAGCAGCTCCTATTCTTCTACGGAGCAGTACTTC,CASSSYSSTEQYF
NA,TRBJ2-2,12,TRBV2,NA,TGTGCCAGCAGTGGAGGGACCGGGGAGCTGTTTTTT,CASSGGTGELFF
once,TRBJ2-7,13,TRBV5-1,TRBD1,TGCGCCAGCCGCCCCCAGGGGGCGGGTGAGCAGTACTTC,CASRPQGAGEQYF
NA,TRBJ2-7,14,TRBV11-3,NA,TGTGCCAGCAGCTTAGCCAGGGGTTCCTACGAGCAGTACTTC,CASSLARGSYEQYF
NA,TRBJ2-7,14,TRBV28,NA,TGTGCCAGCAGTTTAGGCCTAGGGGCCTACGAGCAGTACTTC,CASSLGLGAYEQYF
NA,TRBJ1-2,13,TRBV7-2,NA,TGTGCCAGCAGCTCCCAGGGGCCCTATGGCTACACCTTC,CASSSQGPYGYTF
once,TRBJ2-4,19,TRBV4-1,TRBD2,TGCGCCAGCAGTCTCGTGGGACTAGCGGGGGGAATAGCCAAAAACATTCAGTACTTC,CASSLVGLAGGIAKNIQYF
NA,TRBJ2-7,15,TRBV15,NA,TGTGCCACCAGCAGAGTAACAGGAGCCCTCTACGAGCAGTACTTC,CATSRVTGALYEQYF
NA,TRBJ2-1,15,TRBV2,TRBD1,TGTGCCAGCAGTGCTAGGGGACAGCTATACAATGAGCAGTTCTTC,CASSARGQLYNEQFF
few,TRBJ2-7,11,TRBV6-5,NA,TGTGCCAGCAGTGACGGGTACGAGCAGTACTTC,CASSDGYEQYF
NA,TRBJ2-1,15,TRBV5-4,TRBD1,TGTGCCAGCAGCTCTGGGACAGACTCCTACAATGAGCAGTTCTTC,CASSSGTDSYNEQFF
once,TRBJ2-2,16,TRBV13,NA,TGTGCCAGCGCCCCGTTGCGTTCCGGGAACACCGGGGAGCTGTTTTTT,CASAPLRSGNTGELFF
once,TRBJ2-7,15,TRBV7-9,TRBD1,TGTGCCAGCAGCGTCACCGGGACAGAGTCCTACGAGCAGTACTTC,CASSVTGTESYEQYF
NA,TRBJ1-5,15,TRBV2,TRBD1,TGTGCCAGCAGTGCCCGGGACAGCCGCAATCAGCCCCAGCATTTT,CASSARDSRNQPQHF
NA,TRBJ2-5,14,TRBV6-6,NA,TGTGCCAGCAGTTACGAAGGAGCCTCCCAGACCCAGTACTTC,CASSYEGASQTQYF
NA,TRBJ2-2,13,TRBV19,TRBD1,TGTGCCACCAGGACAGGAGGACTCCCGGAGCTGTTTTTT,CATRTGGLPELFF
NA,TRBJ1-5,14,TRBV28,TRBD1,TGTGCCAGCGGAGACAGGGGCCAAAATCAGCCCCAGCATTTT,CASGDRGQNQPQHF
NA,TRBJ2-1,16,TRBV6-5,TRBD1,TGTGCCAGCAGTTATTCGACAGGGATCTCCTACAATGAGCAGTTCTTC,CASSYSTGISYNEQFF
NA,TRBJ2-2,14,TRBV9,TRBD2,TGTGCCAGCACGACTAGCGGTAACACCGGGGAGCTGTTTTTT,CASTTSGNTGELFF
NA,TRBJ2-3,14,TRBV9,NA,TGTGCCAGCAGCCATCTAGTGGGAGCGGATACGCAGTATTTT,CASSHLVGADTQYF
NA,TRBJ2-7,12,TRBV11-3,NA,TGTGCCAGCAGCTTTGAGGCCTACGAGCAGTACTTC,CASSFEAYEQYF
NA,TRBJ2-5,14,TRBV2,NA,TGTGCCAGCAGTGATCCGGTTCAACAAGAGACCCAGTACTTC,CASSDPVQQETQYF
NA,TRBJ2-7,14,TRBV6-9,TRBD1,TGTGCCAGCAGTTCGGGACAGGGGAACTACGAGCAGTACTTC,CASSSGQGNYEQYF
NA,TRBJ2-3,15,TRBV28,TRBD1,TGTGCCAGCAGTTTAAGGGACAGGACCACAGATACGCAGTATTTT,CASSLRDRTTDTQYF
NA,TRBJ2-7,13,TRBV27,NA,TGTGCCAGCAGTTTATCGTCAGGATACGAGCAGTACTTC,CASSLSSGYEQYF
once,TRBJ1-1,15,TRBV7-9,NA,TGTGCCAGCAGCTTAGTGGGCAGGGTGGGCACTGAAGCTTTCTTT,CASSLVGRVGTEAFF
NA,TRBJ2-7,11,TRBV4-2,NA,TGTGCCAGCAGCGAGGGCTACGAGCAGTACTTC,CASSEGYEQYF
NA,TRBJ1-1,17,TRBV13,TRBD1,TGTGCCAGCAGCAGCCGGACAGGGGCGGTGGGGAACACTGAAGCTTTCTTT,CASSSRTGAVGNTEAFF
NA,TRBJ1-1,13,TRBV6-1,NA,TGTGCCAGCAGTAACTTTGACAGGCCTGAAGCTTTCTTT,CASSNFDRPEAFF
once,TRBJ1-1,14,TRBV29-1,NA,TGCAGCGTTTTCGCACCGGACAAGAACACTGAAGCTTTCTTT,CSVFAPDKNTEAFF
NA,TRBJ1-1,15,TRBV4-2,TRBD1,TGTGCCAGCAGCCCGGGACAGGGGCTGAACACTGAAGCTTTCTTT,CASSPGQGLNTEAFF